The clone carrying this TCR beta chain was counted once. Antigen unknown. A multiplex PCR was run with 60 Vbeta primers and 13 Jbeta primers. Under the authors' procedure: In a later analysis, around 10 million of some 80 million unique beta chains occurred in at least two donors. Some clones are missing from TCRdb's copy, which holds only in-frame ones; the method was immunoSEQ multiplex PCR. V and J calls and clone size are given by that table; D and trimming were obtained from the DNA. The sample gives approximately 150,000 clones, less than 80% of which show up once; roughly 2% is in the top ten. Germline values: CDR1 MNHEY, CDR2 SMNVEV (reference sequence). V was clipped by 6 bases and J by 1 base; unmatched bases: 4. This CDR3 contains 15 residues. This sample stems from a study of cytomegalovirus exposure and HLA in healthy donors. Study background: From HLA-typed donors, an early data release held roughly 89 million unique TCRs. Study findings and constraints: Cytomegalovirus-associated status was assigned to approximately 160 TCR beta chains.

The V call is TRBV27, the J call TRBJ2-3, with TRBD2 matching over 10 bases. Sequenced sample: PBMCs. This receptor was taken from a man aged 35 to 55 in good health and CMV-seronegative. CDR3 sequence: CASSRTSGRTDTQYF. The CDR3 nucleotides read TGTGCCAGCAGCAGGACTAGCGGACGCACAGATACGCAGTATTTT.